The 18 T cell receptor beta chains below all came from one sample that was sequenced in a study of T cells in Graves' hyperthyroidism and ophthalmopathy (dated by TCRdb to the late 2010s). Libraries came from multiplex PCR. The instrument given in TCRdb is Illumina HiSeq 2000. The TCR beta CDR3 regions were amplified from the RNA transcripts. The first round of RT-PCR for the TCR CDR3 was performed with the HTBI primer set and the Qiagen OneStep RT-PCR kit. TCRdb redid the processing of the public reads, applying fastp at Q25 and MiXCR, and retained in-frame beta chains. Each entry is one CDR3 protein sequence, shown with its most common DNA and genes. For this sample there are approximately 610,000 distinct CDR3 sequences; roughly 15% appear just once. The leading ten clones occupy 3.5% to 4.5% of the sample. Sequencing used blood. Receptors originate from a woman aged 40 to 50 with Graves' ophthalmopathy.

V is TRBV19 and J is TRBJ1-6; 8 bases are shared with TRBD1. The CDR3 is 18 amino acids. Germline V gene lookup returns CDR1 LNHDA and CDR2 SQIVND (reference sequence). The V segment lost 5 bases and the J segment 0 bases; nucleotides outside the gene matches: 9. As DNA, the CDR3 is TGTGCCAGTAGTCCGGGACAGGAATCGAGCTCCTATAATTCACCCCTCCACTTT. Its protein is CASSPGQESSSYNSPLHF.

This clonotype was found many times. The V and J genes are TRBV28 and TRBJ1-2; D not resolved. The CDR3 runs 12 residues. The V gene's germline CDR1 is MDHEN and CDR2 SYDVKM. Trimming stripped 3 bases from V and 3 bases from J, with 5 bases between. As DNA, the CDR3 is TGTGCCAGCAGTTTTCTTGACTATGGCTACACCTTC. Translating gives CASSFLDYGYTF.

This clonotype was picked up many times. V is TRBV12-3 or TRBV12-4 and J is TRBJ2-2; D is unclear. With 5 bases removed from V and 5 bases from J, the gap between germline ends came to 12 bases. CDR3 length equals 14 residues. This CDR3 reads CASSIPLGTGELFF. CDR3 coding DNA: TGTGCCAGCAGTATCCCGTTGGGGACCGGGGAGCTGTTTTTT.

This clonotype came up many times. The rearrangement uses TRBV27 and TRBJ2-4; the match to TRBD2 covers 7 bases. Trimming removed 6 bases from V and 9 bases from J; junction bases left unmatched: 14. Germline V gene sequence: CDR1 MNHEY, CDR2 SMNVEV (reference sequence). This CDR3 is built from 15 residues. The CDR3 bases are TGTGCCAGCAGCCTTGAAGGACTAGGTTCGAGCATTCAGTACTTC. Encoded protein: CASSLEGLGSSIQYF.

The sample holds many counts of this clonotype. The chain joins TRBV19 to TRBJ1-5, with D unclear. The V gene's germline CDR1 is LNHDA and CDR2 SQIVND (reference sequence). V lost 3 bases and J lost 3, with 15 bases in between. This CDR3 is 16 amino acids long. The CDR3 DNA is TGTGCCAGTAGTATCCTTGAGGGAGAGGTCAATCAGCCCCAGCATTTT. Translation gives CASSILEGEVNQPQHF.

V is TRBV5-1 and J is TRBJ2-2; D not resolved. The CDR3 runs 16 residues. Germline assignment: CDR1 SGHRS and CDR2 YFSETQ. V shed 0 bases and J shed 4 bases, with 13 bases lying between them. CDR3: CASSLASPASTGELFF. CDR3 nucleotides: TGCGCCAGCAGCTTGGCCTCCCCGGCTAGCACCGGGGAGCTGTTTTTT.

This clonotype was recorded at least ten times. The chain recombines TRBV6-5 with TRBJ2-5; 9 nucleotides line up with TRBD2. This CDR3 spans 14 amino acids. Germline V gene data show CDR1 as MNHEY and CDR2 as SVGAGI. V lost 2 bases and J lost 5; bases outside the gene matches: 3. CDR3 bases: TGTGCCAGCAGTTACGGGACTAGCTGGGAGACCCAGTACTTC. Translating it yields CASSYGTSWETQYF.

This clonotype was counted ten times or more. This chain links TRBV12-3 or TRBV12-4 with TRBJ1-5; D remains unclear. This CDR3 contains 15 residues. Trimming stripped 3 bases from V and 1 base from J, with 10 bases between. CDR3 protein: CASSFAFLSNQPQHF. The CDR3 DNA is TGTGCCAGCAGTTTCGCCTTCTTGAGCAATCAGCCCCAGCATTTT.

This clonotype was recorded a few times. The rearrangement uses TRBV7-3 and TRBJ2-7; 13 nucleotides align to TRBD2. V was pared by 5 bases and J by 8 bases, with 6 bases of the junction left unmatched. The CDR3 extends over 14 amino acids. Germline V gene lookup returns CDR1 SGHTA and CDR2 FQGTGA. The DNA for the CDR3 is TGTGCCAGCAGCCAGGGACTAGCGGGATCAAAGCAGTACTTC. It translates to CASSQGLAGSKQYF.

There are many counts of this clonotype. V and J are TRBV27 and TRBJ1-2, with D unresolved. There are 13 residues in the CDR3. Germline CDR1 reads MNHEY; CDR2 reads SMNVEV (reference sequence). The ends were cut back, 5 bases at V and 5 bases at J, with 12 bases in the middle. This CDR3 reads CASSPAAGYGYTF. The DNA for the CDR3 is TGTGCCAGCAGTCCTGCCGCTGGGTATGGCTACACCTTC.

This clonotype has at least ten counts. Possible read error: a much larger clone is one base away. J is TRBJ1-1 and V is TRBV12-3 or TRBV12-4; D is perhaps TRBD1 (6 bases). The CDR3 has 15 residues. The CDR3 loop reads CASRLGGAPNAEAFF. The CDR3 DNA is TGTGCCAGCAGATTGGGGGGGGCGCCGAACGCTGAAGCTTTCTTT.

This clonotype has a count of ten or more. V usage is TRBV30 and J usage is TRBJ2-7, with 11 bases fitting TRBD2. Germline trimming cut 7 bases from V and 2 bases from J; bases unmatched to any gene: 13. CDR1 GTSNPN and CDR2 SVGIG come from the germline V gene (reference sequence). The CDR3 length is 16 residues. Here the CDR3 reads CASERFGTSGTYEQYF. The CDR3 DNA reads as TGTGCCTCCGAACGTTTCGGGACTAGCGGTACCTACGAGCAGTACTTC.

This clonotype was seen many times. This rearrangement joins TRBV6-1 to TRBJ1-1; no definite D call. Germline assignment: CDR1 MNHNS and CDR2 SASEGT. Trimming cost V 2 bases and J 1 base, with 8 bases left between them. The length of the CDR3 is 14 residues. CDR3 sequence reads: CASSEWRGNTEAFF. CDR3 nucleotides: TGTGCCAGCAGTGAATGGCGGGGGAACACTGAAGCTTTCTTT.

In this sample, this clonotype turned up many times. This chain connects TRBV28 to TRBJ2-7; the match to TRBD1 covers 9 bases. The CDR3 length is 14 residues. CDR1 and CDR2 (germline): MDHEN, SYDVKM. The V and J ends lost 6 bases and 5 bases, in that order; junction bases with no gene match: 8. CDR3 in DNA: TGTGCCAGCAGACCCGGGACAGGGATTCACGAGCAGTACTTC. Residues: CASRPGTGIHEQYF.

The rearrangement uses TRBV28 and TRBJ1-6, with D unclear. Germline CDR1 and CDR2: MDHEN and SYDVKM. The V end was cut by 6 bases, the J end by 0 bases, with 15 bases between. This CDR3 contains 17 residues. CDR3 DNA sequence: TGTGCCAGCAGCCATCCAGGCAGGAGCTCCTATAATTCACCCCTCCACTTT. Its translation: CASSHPGRSSYNSPLHF. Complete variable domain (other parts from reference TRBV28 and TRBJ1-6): DVKVTQSSRYLVKRTGEKVFLECVQDMDHENMFWYRQDPGLGLRLIYFSYDVKMKEKGDIPEGYSVSREKKERFSLILESASTNQTSMYLCASSHPGRSSYNSPLHFGNGTRLTVT.

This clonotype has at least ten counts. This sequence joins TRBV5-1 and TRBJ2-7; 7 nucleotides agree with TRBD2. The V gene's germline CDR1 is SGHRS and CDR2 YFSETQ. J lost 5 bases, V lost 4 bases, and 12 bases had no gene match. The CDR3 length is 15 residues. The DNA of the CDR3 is TGCGCCAGCAGCCAAAGCGGGGTCCTGGGTCACGAGCAGTACTTC. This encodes CASSQSGVLGHEQYF.

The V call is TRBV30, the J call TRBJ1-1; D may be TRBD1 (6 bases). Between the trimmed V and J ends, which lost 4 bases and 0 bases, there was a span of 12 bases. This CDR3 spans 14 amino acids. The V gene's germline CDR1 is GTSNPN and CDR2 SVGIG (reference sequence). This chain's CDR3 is CAWTWGGLNTEAFF. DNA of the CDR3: TGTGCCTGGACTTGGGGGGGCCTGAACACTGAAGCTTTCTTT.

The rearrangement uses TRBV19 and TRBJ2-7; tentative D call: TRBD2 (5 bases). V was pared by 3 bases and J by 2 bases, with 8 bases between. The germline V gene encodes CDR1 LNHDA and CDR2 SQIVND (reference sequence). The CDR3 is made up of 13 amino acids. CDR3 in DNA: TGTGCCAGTAGTATGAGGGATCCCTACGAGCAGTACTTC. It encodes CASSMRDPYEQYF.